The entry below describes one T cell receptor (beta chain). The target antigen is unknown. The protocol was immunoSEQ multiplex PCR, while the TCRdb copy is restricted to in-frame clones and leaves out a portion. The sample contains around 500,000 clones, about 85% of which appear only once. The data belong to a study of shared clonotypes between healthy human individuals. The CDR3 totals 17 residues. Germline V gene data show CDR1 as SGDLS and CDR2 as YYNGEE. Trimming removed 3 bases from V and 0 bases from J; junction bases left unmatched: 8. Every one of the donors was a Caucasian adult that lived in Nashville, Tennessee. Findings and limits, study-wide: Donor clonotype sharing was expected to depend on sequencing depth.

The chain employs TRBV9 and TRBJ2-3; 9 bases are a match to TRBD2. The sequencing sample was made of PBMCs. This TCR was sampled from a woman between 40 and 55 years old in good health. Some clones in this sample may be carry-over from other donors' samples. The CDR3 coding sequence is TGTGCCAGCAGCGGAACTATAGCGGGAGCGAGCACAGATACGCAGTATTTT. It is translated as CASSGTIAGASTDTQYF.